This T cell receptor (beta chain) was sequenced for a study of blood T cell repertoires in COVID-19. Study details: Collection of acute and convalescent COVID-19 samples took place in the United States, Italy and Spain.

Original analysis: Scientists estimated how many nucleated cells there were by amplifying reference gene primers. Assay used: immunoSEQ multiplex PCR; TCRdb lists only in-frame clones, some missing. Clone size and V and J calls were adopted from that table, with D and trimming inferred from the DNA. This sample has roughly 200,000 clones, with approximately 86% found just once. The CDR3 has 15 residues. Trimming took off 4 bases at V and 3 bases at J, with 16 bases between the two ends. A Seattle source enrolled patients during active infection and followed them longitudinally. This clone showed up just a few times.

Sequencing was carried out using peripheral blood. This TCR derives from a woman aged 25 to 45 with COVID-19, enrolled during active disease. The chain has TRBV5-3 and TRBJ2-5, with no clear D. TRBV5-3 is sorted into the ORF group, with uncertain function. CDR3 sequence reads: CARSPPGNRKETQYF. CDR3 in DNA: TGTGCCAGAAGCCCGCCTGGAAACAGAAAAGAGACCCAGTACTTC.